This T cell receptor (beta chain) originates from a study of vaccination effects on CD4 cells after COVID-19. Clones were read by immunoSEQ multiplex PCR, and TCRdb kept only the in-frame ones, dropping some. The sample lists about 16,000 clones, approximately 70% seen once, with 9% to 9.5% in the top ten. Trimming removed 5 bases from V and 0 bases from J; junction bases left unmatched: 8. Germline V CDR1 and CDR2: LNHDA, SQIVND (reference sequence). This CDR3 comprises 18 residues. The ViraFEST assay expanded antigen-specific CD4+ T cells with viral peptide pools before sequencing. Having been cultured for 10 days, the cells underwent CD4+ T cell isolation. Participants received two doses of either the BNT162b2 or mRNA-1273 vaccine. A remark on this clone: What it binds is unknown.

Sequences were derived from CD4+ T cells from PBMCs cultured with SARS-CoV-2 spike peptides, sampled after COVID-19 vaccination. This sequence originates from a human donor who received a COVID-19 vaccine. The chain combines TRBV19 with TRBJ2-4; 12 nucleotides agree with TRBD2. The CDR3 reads CASSVRTSGALAKNIQYF. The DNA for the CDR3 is TGTGCCAGTAGTGTCAGGACTAGCGGGGCGCTAGCCAAAAACATTCAGTACTTC.